Listed below are T cell receptor beta chains from one sample, sequenced in a study of CD8 T cells in ankylosing spondylitis. TCRdb fed the 5' RACE reads into MiXCR, producing one record per CDR3 protein. The data contain about 510,000 distinct CDR3 sequences, approximately 5% of them seen just once; the ten biggest clones take up 3% to 4.5%. The source material was blood, either unsorted or a sorted T cell fraction (not recorded which). The source of these receptors is a male donor with ankylosing spondylitis. Both conserved end residues are part of each CDR3. D genes are given only for firm matches. Some rows have no size entry. The others give once, few or many, or a class for an expanded clone.

j_call | clone_size | v_call | d_call | cdr3_aa | cdr3_nt
TRBJ1-1 | many | TRBV5-1 | . | CASSLGGLRTEAFF | TGCGCCAGCAGCCTGGGGGGGCTGAGGACTGAAGCTTTCTTT
TRBJ1-6 | . | TRBV6-5 | . | CASSYNGPANSPLHF | TGTGCCAGCAGTTACAACGGCCCAGCGAATTCACCCCTCCACTTT
TRBJ1-2 | many | TRBV6-1 | . | CASTRSSGSFYGYTF | TGTGCCAGCACCCGGAGCTCGGGGTCGTTCTATGGCTACACCTTC
TRBJ1-2 | many | TRBV28 | . | CALRAYEGYTF | TGTGCCCTGAGGGCGTACGAGGGCTACACCTTC
TRBJ1-2 | many | TRBV4-3 | . | CASSPLASWRNYGYTF | TGCGCCAGCAGCCCCCTAGCCTCGTGGCGTAACTATGGCTACACCTTC
TRBJ1-1 | many | TRBV27 | . | CASSLSPRGVWTEAFF | TGTGCCAGCAGTTTATCGCCGAGGGGAGTATGGACTGAAGCTTTCTTT
TRBJ2-7 | many | TRBV30 | TRBD2 | CAYSGLAVDEQYF | TGTGCCTACTCTGGACTAGCCGTAGACGAGCAGTACTTC
TRBJ2-2 | many | TRBV7-9 | TRBD2 | CASSTTSGLNTGELFF | TGTGCCAGCAGCACTACTAGCGGGCTGAACACCGGGGAGCTGTTTTTT
TRBJ2-3 | many | TRBV20-1 | . | CSARTDWSADTQYF | TGCAGTGCTAGGACCGATTGGAGCGCAGATACGCAGTATTTT
TRBJ2-2 | many | TRBV4-2 | . | CASSQDEGNTGELFF | TGTGCCAGCAGCCAAGACGAGGGGAACACCGGGGAGCTGTTTTTT
TRBJ1-3 | many | TRBV7-9 | . | CASSLKGGNTIYF | TGTGCCAGCAGCCTAAAGGGTGGAAACACCATATATTTT
TRBJ2-1 | . | TRBV20-1 | TRBD1 | CSAPLRQGFSYNEQFF | TGCAGTGCTCCCTTAAGACAGGGTTTCTCCTACAATGAGCAGTTCTTC
TRBJ2-2 | few | TRBV6-2/TRBV6-3 | . | CASSYRVFENTGELFF | TGTGCCAGCAGTTACAGGGTATTCGAGAACACCGGGGAGCTGTTTTTT
TRBJ2-5 | many | TRBV20-1 | . | CSVQLGRSETQYF | TGCAGTGTTCAACTAGGGCGTTCGGAGACCCAGTACTTC
TRBJ2-2 | few | TRBV25-1 | . | CASKFAGELFF | TGTGCCAGCAAGTTCGCCGGGGAGCTGTTTTTT
TRBJ2-1 | many | TRBV5-6 | TRBD1 | CASTLRTGGFDEQFF | TGTGCCAGCACACTCCGGACAGGGGGGTTCGATGAGCAGTTCTTC
TRBJ2-1 | many | TRBV12-3/TRBV12-4 | TRBD2 | CASSLGTSGRDEQFF | TGTGCCAGCAGTTTAGGGACTAGCGGGAGAGATGAGCAGTTCTTC
TRBJ2-1 | many | TRBV11-2 | . | CASSLQGGHPAYNEQFF | TGTGCCAGCAGCTTACAGGGCGGGCACCCCGCCTACAATGAGCAGTTCTTC
TRBJ1-2 | few | TRBV6-5 | . | CASSYRGGNYGYTF | TGTGCCAGCAGTTATCGAGGGGGGAACTATGGCTACACCTTC
TRBJ1-4 | few | TRBV5-1 | TRBD1 | CASSLTTGGEDEKLFF | TGCGCCAGCAGCTTAACTACAGGGGGAGAGGATGAAAAACTGTTTTTT
TRBJ1-1 | many | TRBV20-1 | . | CSASVFTGPGAFF | TGCAGTGCTAGTGTCTTTACAGGACCGGGAGCTTTCTTT
TRBJ1-1 | . | TRBV3-1 | . | CASSLDYTEAFF | TGTGCCAGCAGCCTTGACTACACTGAAGCTTTCTTT
TRBJ2-1 | many | TRBV4-2 | . | CASSQDLQGEEPSYNEQFF | TGTGCCAGCAGCCAAGATCTTCAGGGGGAGGAGCCCTCCTACAATGAGCAGTTCTTC
TRBJ1-6 | many | TRBV27 | . | CASSWGARSPLHF | TGTGCCAGCAGTTGGGGGGCGCGTTCACCCCTCCACTTT
TRBJ1-1 | many | TRBV12-3/TRBV12-4 | TRBD1 | CASSLGWTGVNTEAFF | TGTGCCAGCAGTTTAGGCTGGACAGGAGTGAACACTGAAGCTTTCTTT
TRBJ1-4 | many | TRBV10-3 | . | CAIRDTEGEKLFF | TGTGCCATCAGGGACACTGAAGGTGAAAAACTGTTTTTT
TRBJ2-3 | many | TRBV4-2 | TRBD1 | CASSRALGQDTDTQYF | TGTGCCAGCAGCCGGGCCCTGGGACAGGACACAGATACGCAGTATTTT
TRBJ2-5 | many | TRBV7-2 | . | CASSVSSGEETQYF | TGTGCCAGCAGCGTGTCATCAGGGGAAGAGACCCAGTACTTC
TRBJ2-3 | many | TRBV24-1 | TRBD2 | CATSDRPSGRPGDTQYF | TGTGCCACCAGTGATCGGCCTAGCGGGAGGCCGGGAGATACGCAGTATTTT
TRBJ2-7 | many | TRBV20-1 | TRBD1 | CSATGVRGQGNDEQYF | TGCAGTGCGACAGGAGTAAGAGGACAGGGGAACGACGAGCAGTACTTC
TRBJ1-4 | many | TRBV6-5 | TRBD1 | CASSSTGATNEKLFF | TGTGCCAGCAGTTCTACAGGGGCAACTAATGAAAAACTGTTTTTT
TRBJ2-5 | many | TRBV20-1 | . | CSAFYQPGAETQYF | TGCAGTGCTTTTTACCAACCCGGGGCGGAGACCCAGTACTTC
TRBJ1-2 | many | TRBV4-2 | TRBD1 | CASSRDSESLNYGYTF | TGTGCCAGCAGCCGGGACAGTGAGTCTCTGAACTATGGCTACACCTTC
TRBJ1-2 | many | TRBV20-1 | . | CSARIGMNDGYTF | TGCAGTGCTAGAATTGGTATGAATGATGGCTACACCTTC
TRBJ2-3 | many | TRBV5-6 | TRBD2 | CASSLGLAVSTDTQYF | TGTGCCAGCAGCTTGGGACTAGCGGTCAGCACAGATACGCAGTATTTT
TRBJ2-3 | many | TRBV29-1 | . | CSTRWDTQYF | TGCAGCACCCGCTGGGATACGCAGTATTTT
TRBJ1-3 | many | TRBV7-8 | . | CASSPRIASGNTIYF | TGTGCCAGCAGCCCCCGGATCGCCTCTGGAAACACCATATATTTT
TRBJ1-2 | many | TRBV20-1 | . | CSRGQGDYGYTF | TGCAGCCGGGGGCAGGGCGACTATGGCTACACCTTC
TRBJ1-1 | many | TRBV28 | . | CASSFGGLGEAFF | TGTGCCAGCAGTTTCGGGGGGCTTGGGGAAGCTTTCTTT
TRBJ2-3 | many | TRBV5-4 | TRBD2 | CASSLYTGGRRDTQYF | TGTGCCAGCAGCTTGTATACGGGGGGGAGGAGAGATACGCAGTATTTT
TRBJ2-7 | . | TRBV5-1 | . | CASTPRAGRYEQYF | TGCGCCAGCACCCCGAGGGCCGGGCGCTACGAGCAGTACTTC